The T cell receptor (beta chain) under discussion was sequenced for a study of blood T cells in healthy people across ages. For the study at large: About one barcoded TCR beta cDNA was captured per two T cells.

PCR was performed a second time for about 6 to 12 cycles using a sample-barcoded 5' primer and a J-beta primer mix. Sequencing recovered at least 3 million CDR3-containing paired-end reads from each sample. TCRdb reprocessed the 5' RACE reads with MiXCR, giving one entry per CDR3 protein. The repertoire holds over 600,000 distinct CDR3 sequences, around half seen once, with 15% to 20% in the top ten. CDR1 is SGHVS and CDR2 is FQNEAQ in the germline V gene. Trimming removed 0 bases from V and 9 bases from J, with 21 bases in between. This CDR3 contains 17 residues. Sequenced input: blood. This chain joins TRBV7-8 and TRBJ2-1; D call uncertain. The TCR originated in a man older than 75 in good health. In DNA form, the CDR3 reads TGTGCCAGCAGCTTAGCTCTGGGCACATCCAGAATGATTGAGCAGTTCTTC. It yields the protein CASSLALGTSRMIEQFF.